Below are 28 T cell receptor beta chains sequenced from a single sample in a study of read filtering for tumor transcriptome and immune sequencing. The library was built from approximately 400 ng RNA with molecular barcoded adaptors for alpha/delta and beta/gamma chains. TCRdb re-analysed the reads in MiXCR, keeping a single row per CDR3 protein. The data hold 130,000 or so distinct CDR3 sequences, with 13% observed a single time. The sample comprised a population of CD138-negative cells sorted from bone marrow. Source of these receptors: a donor over 35 with multiple myeloma.

This clonotype was found many times. The chain joins TRBV6-5 to TRBJ2-1, with D possibly called TRBD1 or TRBD2 (5 bases each). Germline V gene sequence: CDR1 MNHEY, CDR2 SVGAGI. With 0 bases removed from V and 0 bases from J, the gap between germline ends came to 12 bases. The CDR3 loop spans 17 amino acids. CDR3 region: CASSYSRGPSSYNEQFF. For the CDR3, the DNA is TGTGCCAGCAGTTACTCACGGGGCCCGAGCTCCTACAATGAGCAGTTCTTC.

This clonotype was observed many times. This rearrangement joins TRBV5-1 to TRBJ2-2, with D unresolved. Germline CDR1 and CDR2: SGHRS and YFSETQ. With 6 bases removed from V and 0 bases from J, the gap between germline ends came to 9 bases. CDR3 length: 14 residues. Here the CDR3 DNA reads TGCGCCAGCAACCCGACGGCGAACACCGGGGAGCTGTTTTTT. This encodes CASNPTANTGELFF.

This clonotype was seen many times. The V and J genes are TRBV19 and TRBJ2-5; 9 bases agree with TRBD2. V lost 5 bases, J lost 1 base, and 8 bases stayed unmatched. This CDR3 contains 16 residues. Looked up from germline, CDR1 is LNHDA and CDR2 is SQIVND (reference sequence). The CDR3 bases are TGTGCCAGTAGTGGCCAGACTAGCGGAAGCCAAGAGACCCAGTACTTC. Translated: CASSGQTSGSQETQYF.

In this sample, this clonotype turned up a few times. The V call is TRBV6-2 or TRBV6-3, the J call TRBJ2-1, with 9 nucleotides matching TRBD2. The CDR3 length is 17 residues. V shed 6 bases and J 2 bases; nucleotides not matched to a gene: 11. Germline-derived CDR1 and CDR2 are MNHEY and SVGEGT. The CDR3 sequence is CASSYLRGLATYNEQFF. Written as DNA, the CDR3 is TGTGCCAGCAGCTACCTGAGAGGACTAGCGACCTACAATGAGCAGTTCTTC.

This clonotype has ten or more counts. The V and J genes are TRBV10-3 and TRBJ2-1, with 9 bases that match TRBD2. CDR1 and CDR2 from the germline V gene are ENHRY and SYGVKD. Unmatched junction bases numbered 10, after V lost 3 bases and J lost 4 bases. The CDR3 totals 17 residues. The CDR3 nucleotides read TGTGCCATCAGTGACCCTTGGGGAGCGGGAGGATACAATGAGCAGTTCTTC. Translating it yields CAISDPWGAGGYNEQFF.

This clonotype was seen ten or more times. This chain connects TRBV20-1 to TRBJ2-7, with D uncertain. Trimming cost V 0 bases and J 2 bases, with 8 bases left between them. CDR1 and CDR2 from the germline V gene are DFQATT and SNEGSKA (reference sequence). The CDR3 sequence is 13 residues long. Here the CDR3 DNA reads TGCAGTGCTAGAGAGCGGAGAACCTACGAGCAGTACTTC. This gives the protein CSARERRTYEQYF.

This clonotype was recorded many times. V gene TRBV29-1 combines with J gene TRBJ2-5, with 7 bases fitting TRBD1. Trimming at V came to 4 bases and at J to 5 bases, leaving 4 bases not matched to a gene. Germline CDR1 reads SQVTM; CDR2 reads ANQGSEA. There are 12 residues in the CDR3. This CDR3 reads CSVVTGVETQYF. DNA of the CDR3: TGCAGCGTTGTCACAGGGGTGGAGACCCAGTACTTC.

In this sample, this clonotype turned up many times. This chain connects TRBV9 to TRBJ2-3, with D perhaps TRBD2 (6 bases). V gave up 5 bases and J gave up 3 bases, with 19 bases separating them. The CDR3 contains 16 residues. The germline V gene has CDR1 SGDLS and CDR2 YYNGEE. The CDR3 DNA reads TGTGCCAGCAGTCGTAGAACTGTGGGGACTACAGATACGCAGTATTTT. Translation gives CASSRRTVGTTDTQYF.

This clonotype was picked up many times. The chain is built from TRBV7-3 and TRBJ1-1; possible D gene TRBD1, 6 bases. The CDR3 runs 15 residues. Germline CDR1 is SGHTA and CDR2 is FQGTGA. V dropped 0 bases and J dropped 5 bases, with 13 bases sitting between them. CDR3 amino acids: CASSLTGLTGTEAFF. As DNA, the CDR3 is TGTGCCAGCAGCTTAACGGGACTCACAGGGACTGAAGCTTTCTTT. The full variable domain, completed using reference TRBV7-3 and TRBJ1-1, is GAGVSQTPSNKVTEKGKYVELRCDPISGHTALYWYRQSLGQGPEFLIYFQGTGAADDSGLPNDRFFAVRPEGSVSTLKIQRTERGDSAVYLCASSLTGLTGTEAFFGQGTRLTVV.

The table lists this clonotype with many counts. The rearrangement joins TRBV6-2 or TRBV6-3 to TRBJ2-1; 10 positions agree with TRBD1. The V gene's germline CDR1 is MNHEY and CDR2 SVGEGT. The CDR3 length is 14 residues. The junction had 5 bases not matched to a gene; V was cut back by 6 bases and J by 6 bases. The CDR3 spells CASSRQGASNEQFF. CDR3 nucleotide sequence: TGTGCCAGCAGCCGACAGGGGGCATCCAATGAGCAGTTCTTC.

V and J are TRBV13 and TRBJ2-7; D is perhaps TRBD1 (6 bases). This CDR3 spans 15 amino acids. The V gene's germline CDR1 is PRHDT and CDR2 FYEKMQ (reference sequence). Between the trimmed V and J ends, which lost 8 bases and 4 bases, there was a span of 21 bases. CDR3 sequence: CASGNQLGTNYEQYF. For the CDR3, the DNA is TGTGCCAGCGGCAATCAACTCGGGACAAATTACGAGCAGTACTTC.

This clonotype was recorded many times. The chain carries TRBV20-1 and TRBJ2-1; TRBD2 aligns across 9 bases. CDR1 DFQATT and CDR2 SNEGSKA come from the germline V gene (reference sequence). This CDR3 has 15 residues. Trimming cost V 0 bases and J 4 bases; bases outside gene matches: 4. The CDR3 spells CSARESSGSYNEQFF. The CDR3 DNA reads as TGCAGTGCTAGAGAGAGTAGCGGGAGTTACAATGAGCAGTTCTTC.

This clonotype was picked up many times. The chain's CDR3 is CASSQGADSYEQYF. The CDR3 region has the DNA TGCGCCAGCAGCCAAGGCGCGGACTCCTACGAGCAGTACTTC. This chain joins TRBV4-1 and TRBJ2-7; no reliable D call. From germline, CDR1 is MGHRA and CDR2 YSYEKL. The CDR3 length is 14 residues. The V end lost 1 base, the J end lost 0 bases, and 7 bases lay between the germline ends.

This clonotype was detected ten times or more. CDR3 DNA: TGTGCCAGCAGCTCCCCGGGAGGGGGGACAGATACGCAGTATTTT. Protein sequence: CASSSPGGGTDTQYF. This sequence joins TRBV7-9 and TRBJ2-3; 8 nucleotides agree with TRBD2. The ends lost 4 bases at V and 3 bases at J; junction bases unmatched: 6. The CDR3 has 15 amino acids. Germline CDR1 is SEHNR and CDR2 is FQNEAQ (reference sequence).

On this clonotype itself: Since a much larger clone is just one base distant, this may be a read error. V is TRBV7-9 and J is TRBJ2-5; TRBD1 or TRBD2 may be the D gene (5 bases each). Germline CDR1 reads SEHNR; CDR2 reads FQNEAQ (reference sequence). CDR3 size: 14 residues. Trimming pared 5 bases from V and 4 bases from J, leaving 14 bases between. CDR3 DNA sequence: TGTGCCAGCAGCCTCCGGGACGCTGGAGAGACCCAGTACTTC. It codes for CASSLRDAGETQYF. The whole variable domain, remainder taken from reference TRBV7-9 and TRBJ2-5, is DTGVSQNPRHKITKRGQNVTFRCDPISEHNRLYWYRQTLGQGPEFLTYFQNEAQLEKSRLLSDRFSAERPKGSFSTLEIQRTEQGDSAMYLCASSLRDAGETQYFGPGTRLLVL.

On this clonotype itself: A read error is possible here, since a much larger clone lies one base away. V and J are TRBV5-4 and TRBJ2-6, with no clear D. Germline V gene lookup returns CDR1 SGHNT and CDR2 YYREEE (reference sequence). CDR3 size: 14 residues. V was clipped by 4 bases and J by 1 base, with 6 bases between them. The CDR3 DNA sequence: TGTGCCAGCAGCCAGGCGTCTGGGGCCAACGTCCTGACTTTC. It encodes CASSQASGANVLTF.

This clonotype was seen only a few times. A much larger clone is a single base away; this may be a read error. The V gene is TRBV10-3, the J gene TRBJ2-3, with D unclear. The V gene lost 4 bases and the J gene lost 0 bases, with 11 bases spanning the gap. CDR1 ENHRY and CDR2 SYGVKD come from the germline V gene. The CDR3 has 15 residues. DNA for the CDR3: TGTGCCATCAGTGGAGAAGGACCTAGCACAGATACGCAGTATTTT. As protein: CAISGEGPSTDTQYF.

This clonotype appeared a few times. Relative to the germline gene, one junction end is altered; a read error may explain this. The chain recombines TRBV6-2 or TRBV6-3 with TRBJ2-1; D uncertain. The CDR3 is 12 amino acids. In germline, CDR1 is MNHEY, CDR2 SVGEGT. The CDR3 protein is CASSFRFAEQLF. The CDR3 DNA follows: TGTGCCAGCAGTTTCAGGTTTGCTGAGCAGCTCTTC.

At least ten counts were recorded for this clonotype. The J gene is TRBJ2-1, the V gene TRBV29-1; 7 bases are shared with TRBD2. This CDR3 region has 15 residues. Germline V gives CDR1 SQVTM, CDR2 ANQGSEA. J was trimmed by 5 bases and V by 4 bases; bases with no gene match: 11. The CDR3 here is CSVAGVLALNNEQFF. The CDR3 nucleotides read TGCAGCGTTGCAGGTGTACTAGCGCTAAACAATGAGCAGTTCTTC.

This clonotype showed up many times. The rearrangement links TRBV7-9 to TRBJ2-1, with D possibly being TRBD1 or TRBD2 (5 bases each). The CDR3 runs 14 residues. CDR1 SEHNR and CDR2 FQNEAQ come from the germline V gene (reference sequence). V dropped 1 base and J dropped 8 bases, with 12 bases sitting between them. DNA of the CDR3: TGTGCCAGCAGCTTAGACTTCCCGGGGCATGAGCAGTTCTTC. This codes for CASSLDFPGHEQFF.

This clonotype was observed a few times. V gene TRBV11-2 combines with J gene TRBJ2-2; maybe TRBD2 (5 bases). Germline assignment: CDR1 SGHAT and CDR2 FQNNGV. The ends were cut back, 7 bases at V and 2 bases at J, with 17 bases in the middle. The CDR3 runs to 16 residues. The CDR3 DNA reads TGTGCCAGCACCCCTCGGGATTATCGAAACACCGGGGAGCTGTTTTTT. The encoded protein is CASTPRDYRNTGELFF.

The sample holds many counts of this clonotype. The chain is built from TRBV6-1 and TRBJ1-4, with unresolved D. V was cut by 10 bases and J by 8 bases, with 14 bases left in between. Germline CDR1 MNHNS, CDR2 SASEGT. The CDR3 is 12 residues long. CDR3 in amino acids: CATIEGGEKLFF. DNA for the CDR3: TGTGCCACCATAGAAGGCGGGGAAAAACTGTTTTTT.

Ten or more counts support this clonotype. This chain's CDR3 is CASSRPGHQNTEAFF. CDR3 nucleotides: TGTGCCAGCAGCCGACCGGGACACCAGAACACTGAAGCTTTCTTT. V and J are TRBV6-2 or TRBV6-3 and TRBJ1-1; tentatively, D is TRBD1 (6 bases). CDR1 and CDR2 (germline): MNHEY, SVGEGT. V dropped 6 bases and J dropped 1 base, with 15 bases sitting between them. This CDR3 is built from 15 residues.

In its sample, this clonotype was seen many times. This sequence joins TRBV5-1 and TRBJ1-5; no firm D call. Trimming stripped 5 bases from V and 1 base from J, with 19 bases between. This CDR3 has 17 amino acids. Germline-derived CDR1 and CDR2 are SGHRS and YFSETQ. CDR3 loop: CASRSAAPNPSNQPQHF. CDR3 bases: TGCGCCAGCAGATCCGCGGCCCCAAACCCAAGCAATCAGCCCCAGCATTTT. Variable domain in full (rest from reference TRBV5-1 and TRBJ1-5): KAGVTQTPRYLIKTRGQQVTLSCSPISGHRSVSWYQQTPGQGLQFLFEYFSETQRNKGNFPGRFSGRQFSNSRSEMNVSTLELGDSALYLCASRSAAPNPSNQPQHFGDGTRLSIL.

This clonotype was observed many times. CDR3 protein: CASSPETGLASYNEQFF. Here the CDR3 DNA reads TGTGCCAGCAGCCCCGAAACGGGACTAGCTAGCTACAATGAGCAGTTCTTC. The chain combines TRBV7-2 with TRBJ2-1; 9 bases map to TRBD2. Germline CDR1 and CDR2: SGHTA and FQGNSA. The CDR3 sequence is 17 residues long. Trimming removed 5 bases from V and 3 bases from J; junction bases left unmatched: 11.

Ten or more counts support this clonotype. The chain recombines TRBV20-1 with TRBJ2-1; D gene uncertain. The CDR3 consists of 11 residues. CDR1 DFQATT and CDR2 SNEGSKA come from the germline V gene (reference sequence). The V end lost 6 bases, the J end lost 4 bases, and 7 bases lay between the germline ends. CDR3 coding DNA: TGCAGTGCCGACCCTTACAATGAGCAGTTCTTC. Its protein product is CSADPYNEQFF.

The rearrangement links TRBV20-1 to TRBJ1-2; D may be TRBD1 (6 bases). Trimming pared 6 bases from V and 0 bases from J, leaving 11 bases between. Germline lookup yields CDR1 DFQATT and CDR2 SNEGSKA (reference sequence). The CDR3 runs to 13 residues. As DNA, the CDR3 is TGCAGTGCCAGGACAGTTGCTAACTATGGCTACACCTTC. The encoded protein is CSARTVANYGYTF.

This clonotype was counted ten times or more. This chain connects TRBV5-1 to TRBJ2-5; TRBD1 aligns across 7 bases. This CDR3 region has 14 residues. Trimming at V came to 4 bases and at J to 1 base, leaving 4 bases not matched to a gene. From germline, CDR1 is SGHRS and CDR2 YFSETQ. CDR3 in DNA: TGCGCCAGCAGCCCCGGACAGGCCCAAGAGACCCAGTACTTC. The encoded protein is CASSPGQAQETQYF.